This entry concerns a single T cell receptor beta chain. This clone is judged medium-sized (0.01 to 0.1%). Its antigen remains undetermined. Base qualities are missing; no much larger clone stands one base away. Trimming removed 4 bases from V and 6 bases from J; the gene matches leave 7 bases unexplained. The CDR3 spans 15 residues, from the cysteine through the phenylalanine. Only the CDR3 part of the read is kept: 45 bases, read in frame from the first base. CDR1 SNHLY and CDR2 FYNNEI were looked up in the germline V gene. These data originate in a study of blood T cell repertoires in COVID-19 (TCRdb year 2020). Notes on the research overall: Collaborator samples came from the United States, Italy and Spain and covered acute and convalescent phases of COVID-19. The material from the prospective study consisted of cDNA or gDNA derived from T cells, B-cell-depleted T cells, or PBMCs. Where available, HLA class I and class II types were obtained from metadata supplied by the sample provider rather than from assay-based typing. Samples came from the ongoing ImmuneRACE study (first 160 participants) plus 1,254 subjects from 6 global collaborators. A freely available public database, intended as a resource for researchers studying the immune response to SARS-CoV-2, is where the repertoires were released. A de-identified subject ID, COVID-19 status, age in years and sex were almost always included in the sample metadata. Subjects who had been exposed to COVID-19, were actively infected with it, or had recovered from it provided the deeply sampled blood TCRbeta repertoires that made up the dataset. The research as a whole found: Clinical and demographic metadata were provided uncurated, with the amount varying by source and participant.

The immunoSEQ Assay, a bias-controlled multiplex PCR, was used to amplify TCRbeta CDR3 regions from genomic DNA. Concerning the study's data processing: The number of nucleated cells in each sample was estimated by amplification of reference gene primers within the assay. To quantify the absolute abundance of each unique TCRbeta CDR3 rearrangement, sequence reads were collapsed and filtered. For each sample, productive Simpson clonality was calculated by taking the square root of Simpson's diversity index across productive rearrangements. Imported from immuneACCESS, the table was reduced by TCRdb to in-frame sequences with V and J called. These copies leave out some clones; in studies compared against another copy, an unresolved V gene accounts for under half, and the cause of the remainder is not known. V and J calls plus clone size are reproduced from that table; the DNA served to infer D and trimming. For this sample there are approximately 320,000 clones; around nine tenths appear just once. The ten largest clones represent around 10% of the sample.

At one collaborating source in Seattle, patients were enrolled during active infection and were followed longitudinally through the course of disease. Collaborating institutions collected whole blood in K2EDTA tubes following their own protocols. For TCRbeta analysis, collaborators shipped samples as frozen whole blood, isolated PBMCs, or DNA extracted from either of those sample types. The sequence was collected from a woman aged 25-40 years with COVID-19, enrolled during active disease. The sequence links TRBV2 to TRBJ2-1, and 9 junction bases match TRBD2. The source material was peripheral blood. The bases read TGTGCCAGCAGTGTGGGGCGGGGGGGCGCCAATGAGCAGTTCTTC. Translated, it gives CASSVGRGGANEQFF.